The present entry profiles one T cell receptor beta chain with its context. This entry comes from a study of cytomegalovirus exposure and HLA in healthy donors. Some clones are missing from TCRdb's copy, which holds only in-frame ones; the method was immunoSEQ multiplex PCR. The profile shows some 61,000 clones, approximately 96% of them singletons. Germline loops: CDR1 GTSNPN, CDR2 SVGIG (reference sequence). This CDR3 spans 13 amino acids. With 2 bases removed from V and 7 bases from J, the gap between germline ends came to 12 bases. Source material: PBMCs. The source of this sequence is a woman younger than 35 in good health and CMV-seropositive. The rearrangement links TRBV30 to TRBJ1-5, with a possible D match to TRBD1 (6 bases). CDR3 sequence (DNA): TGTGCCTGGAGTTCACAGGGAGACCAGCCCCAGCATTTT. Its protein is CAWSSQGDQPQHF.